This entry concerns a single T cell receptor beta chain. The length of the CDR3 is 14 residues. The germline CDR1 and CDR2 sequences are MNHNY and SVGAGI (reference sequence). The ends were cut back, 6 bases at V and 8 bases at J, with 19 bases in the middle. This entry belongs to a study of cytomegalovirus exposure and HLA in healthy donors. PCR employed 60 Vbeta and 13 Jbeta primers. Only in-frame clones appear in the TCRdb table, and some are missing; sequencing was by immunoSEQ multiplex PCR. The sample carries some 100,000 clones, roughly 70% recorded once. The chain has TRBV6-6 and TRBJ1-2; perhaps TRBD1 as D (6 bases). The sequence was collected from a woman between 45 and 60 years old in good health and CMV-seropositive. Sequenced: PBMCs. The CDR3 spells CASSGGNRERGYTF. CDR3 DNA sequence: TGTGCCAGCAGCGGAGGCAACAGGGAAAGGGGCTACACCTTC.